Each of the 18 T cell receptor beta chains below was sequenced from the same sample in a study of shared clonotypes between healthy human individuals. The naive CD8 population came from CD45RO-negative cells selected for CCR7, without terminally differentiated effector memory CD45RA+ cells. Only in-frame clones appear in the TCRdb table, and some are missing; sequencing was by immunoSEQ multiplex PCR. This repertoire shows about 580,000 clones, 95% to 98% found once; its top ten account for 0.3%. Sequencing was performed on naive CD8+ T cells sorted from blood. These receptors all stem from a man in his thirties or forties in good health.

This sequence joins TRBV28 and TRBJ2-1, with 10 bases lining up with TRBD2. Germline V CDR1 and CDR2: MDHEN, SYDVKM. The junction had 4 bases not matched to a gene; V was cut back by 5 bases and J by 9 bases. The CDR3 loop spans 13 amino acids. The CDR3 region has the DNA TGTGCCAGCAGTCTAGCGGGAGCCGGTGAGCAGTTCTTC. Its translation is CASSLAGAGEQFF.

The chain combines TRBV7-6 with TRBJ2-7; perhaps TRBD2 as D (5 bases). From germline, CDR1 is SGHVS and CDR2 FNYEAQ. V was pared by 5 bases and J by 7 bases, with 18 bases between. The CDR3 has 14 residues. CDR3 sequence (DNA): TGTGCCAGCAGCCCGGAGCGGTCGCTGGGGGAGCAGTACTTC. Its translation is CASSPERSLGEQYF. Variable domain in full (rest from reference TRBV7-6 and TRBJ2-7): GAGVSQSPRYKVTKRGQDVALRCDPISGHVSLYWYRQALGQGPEFLTYFNYEAQQDKSGLPNDRFSAERPEGSISTLTIQRTEQRDSAMYRCASSPERSLGEQYFGPGTRLTVT.

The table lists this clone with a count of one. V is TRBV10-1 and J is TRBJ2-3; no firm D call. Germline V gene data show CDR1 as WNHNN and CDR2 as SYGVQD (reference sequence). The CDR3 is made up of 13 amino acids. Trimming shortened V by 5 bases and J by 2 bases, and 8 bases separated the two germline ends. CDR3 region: CASSSALTDTQYF. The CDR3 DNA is TGCGCCAGCAGTTCGGCACTCACAGATACGCAGTATTTT.

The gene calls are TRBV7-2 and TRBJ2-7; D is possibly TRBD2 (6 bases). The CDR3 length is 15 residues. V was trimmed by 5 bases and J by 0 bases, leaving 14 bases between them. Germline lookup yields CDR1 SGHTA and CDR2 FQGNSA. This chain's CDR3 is CASSTPLASSYEQYF. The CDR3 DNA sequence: TGTGCCAGCAGCACCCCACTAGCCTCCTCCTACGAGCAGTACTTC.

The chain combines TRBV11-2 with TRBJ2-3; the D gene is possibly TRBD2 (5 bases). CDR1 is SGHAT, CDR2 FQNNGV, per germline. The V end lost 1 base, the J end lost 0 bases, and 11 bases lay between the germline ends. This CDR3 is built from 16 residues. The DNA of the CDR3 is TGTGCCAGCAGCTTAGTATCGGGAACTAGCACAGATACGCAGTATTTT. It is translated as CASSLVSGTSTDTQYF. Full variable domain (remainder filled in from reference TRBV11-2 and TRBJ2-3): EAGVAQSPRYKIIEKRQSVAFWCNPISGHATLYWYQQILGQGPKLLIQFQNNGVVDDSQLPKDRFSAERLKGVDSTLKIQPAKLEDSAVYLCASSLVSGTSTDTQYFGPGTRLTVL.

The CDR3 is CASSQRLAGRDTQYF. CDR3 in DNA: TGTGCCAGCAGCCAAAGACTAGCGGGGAGAGATACGCAGTATTTT. This sequence joins TRBV6-6 and TRBJ2-3, with 11 bases lining up with TRBD2. The CDR3 spans 15 residues. V lost 6 bases to trimming and J lost 5 bases; unmatched junction nucleotides: 7. Germline V gene lookup returns CDR1 MNHNY and CDR2 SVGAGI (reference sequence).

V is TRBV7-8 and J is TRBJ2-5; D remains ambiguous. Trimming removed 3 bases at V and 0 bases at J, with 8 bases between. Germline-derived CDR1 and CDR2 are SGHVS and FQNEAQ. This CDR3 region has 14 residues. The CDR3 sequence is CASSFDTDQETQYF. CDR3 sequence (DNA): TGTGCCAGCAGCTTCGACACGGACCAAGAGACCCAGTACTTC.

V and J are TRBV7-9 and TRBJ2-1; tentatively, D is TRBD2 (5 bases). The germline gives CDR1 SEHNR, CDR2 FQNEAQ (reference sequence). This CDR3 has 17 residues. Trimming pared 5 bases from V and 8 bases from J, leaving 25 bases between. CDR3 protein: CASSHSSDGLFTDEQFF. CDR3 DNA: TGTGCCAGCAGCCATTCCTCTGACGGACTTTTTACCGATGAGCAGTTCTTC.

In DNA form, the CDR3 reads TGTGCCAGCAGCTCCCAATTTGGGCTGGGACTATACGAGCAGTACTTC. Amino acid sequence: CASSSQFGLGLYEQYF. V is TRBV7-2 and J is TRBJ2-7, with 7 positions matching TRBD2. The V gene end was trimmed by 4 bases and the J gene end by 4 bases; junction bases not matched to a gene: 13. The CDR3 runs to 16 residues. The germline gives CDR1 SGHTA, CDR2 FQGNSA. The whole variable domain, filled in from reference TRBV7-2 and TRBJ2-7, reads GAGVSQSPSNKVTEKGKDVELRCDPISGHTALYWYRQSLGQGLEFLIYFQGNSAPDKSGLPSDRFSAERTGGSVSTLTIQRTQQEDSAVYLCASSSQFGLGLYEQYFGPGTRLTVT.

The CDR3 region is CATSLRGGVDTEAFF. The CDR3 nucleotides read TGTGCCACCAGCCTTAGGGGGGGGGTGGACACTGAAGCTTTCTTT. This rearrangement joins TRBV15 to TRBJ1-1; D is possibly TRBD1 (6 bases). The germline V gene has CDR1 LNHNV and CDR2 YYDKDF (reference sequence). Trimming took 5 bases from V and 3 from J, leaving 16 bases between them. The length of the CDR3 is 15 residues.

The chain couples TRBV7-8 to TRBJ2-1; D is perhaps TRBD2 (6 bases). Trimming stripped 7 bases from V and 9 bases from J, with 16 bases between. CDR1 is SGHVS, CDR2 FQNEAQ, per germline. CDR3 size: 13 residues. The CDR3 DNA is TGTGCCAGCAAAGGGCTAGCGAGGGTTGAGCAGTTCTTC. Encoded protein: CASKGLARVEQFF.

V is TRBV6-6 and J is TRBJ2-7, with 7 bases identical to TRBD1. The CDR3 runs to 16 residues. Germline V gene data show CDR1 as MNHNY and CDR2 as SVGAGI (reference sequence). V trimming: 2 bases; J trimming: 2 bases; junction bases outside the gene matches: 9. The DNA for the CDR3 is TGTGCCAGCAGTTACCCTGACAGGGTACTAACCTACGAGCAGTACTTC. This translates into CASSYPDRVLTYEQYF.

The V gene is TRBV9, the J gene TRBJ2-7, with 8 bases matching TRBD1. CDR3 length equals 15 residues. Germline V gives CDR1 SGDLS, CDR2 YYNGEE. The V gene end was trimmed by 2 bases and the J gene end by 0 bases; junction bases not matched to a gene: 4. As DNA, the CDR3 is TGTGCCAGCAGCGTTCGGACAGGGAGCTCCTACGAGCAGTACTTC. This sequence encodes CASSVRTGSSYEQYF.

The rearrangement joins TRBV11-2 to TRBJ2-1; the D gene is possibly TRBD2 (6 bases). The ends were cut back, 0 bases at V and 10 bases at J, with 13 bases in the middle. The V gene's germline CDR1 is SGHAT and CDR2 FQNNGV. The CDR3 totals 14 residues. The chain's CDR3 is CASSLESGFREQFF. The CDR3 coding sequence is TGTGCCAGCAGCTTAGAAAGCGGGTTTCGGGAGCAGTTCTTC.

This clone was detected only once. The CDR3 loop is CASSVQGASNTEAFF. For the CDR3, the DNA is TGTGCCAGCAGCGTGCAGGGGGCGTCGAACACTGAAGCTTTCTTT. The chain carries TRBV7-3 and TRBJ1-1; TRBD1 matches 8 bases. CDR3 length equals 15 residues. V trimming: 5 bases; J trimming: 1 base; junction bases outside the gene matches: 6. Germline V gene sequence: CDR1 SGHTA, CDR2 FQGTGA.

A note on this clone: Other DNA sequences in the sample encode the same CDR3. The CDR3 DNA sequence: TGTGCCAGCAGTGAGGGTTCCTACGAGCAGTACTTC. Translation gives CASSEGSYEQYF. This chain joins TRBV2 and TRBJ2-7, with D uncertain. The V gene's germline CDR1 is SNHLY and CDR2 FYNNEI. This CDR3 comprises 12 residues. Trimming stripped 3 bases from V and 1 base from J, with 4 bases between.

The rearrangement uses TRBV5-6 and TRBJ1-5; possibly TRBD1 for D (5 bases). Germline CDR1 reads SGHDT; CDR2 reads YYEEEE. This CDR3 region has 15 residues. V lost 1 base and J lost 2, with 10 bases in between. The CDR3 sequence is CASSLNGGGNQPQHF. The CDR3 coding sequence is TGTGCCAGCAGCTTGAATGGGGGTGGCAATCAGCCCCAGCATTTT.

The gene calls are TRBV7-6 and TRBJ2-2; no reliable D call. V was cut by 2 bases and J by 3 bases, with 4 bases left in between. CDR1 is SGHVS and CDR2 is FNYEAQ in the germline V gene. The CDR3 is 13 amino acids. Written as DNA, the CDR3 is TGTGCCAGCAGCTTATTTGACACCGGGGAGCTGTTTTTT. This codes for CASSLFDTGELFF.